This entry lists 9 T cell receptor beta chains sequenced from one sample in a study of MAIT cells during Salmonella Paratyphi A infection. General study findings and limits: Oligoclonal MAIT cells preferred TRBV20 and TRBV6, with usage seemingly unaffected by infection.

These receptors are not linked to any known antigen. The time point: mid-infection, around enteric fever diagnosis. Flow cytometry identified and sorted MAIT cells as Valpha7.2+ CD161+ T cells. TCRdb reprocessed the 5' RACE reads with MiXCR, giving one entry per CDR3 protein. The sample holds about a thousand distinct CDR3 sequences, under 25% seen once. Source: MAIT cells from blood, taken at the middle sampling point of the challenge study. These receptors were collected from a person between 18 and 70 years old who was deliberately infected with Salmonella Paratyphi A in a paratyphoid fever challenge study.

By share, this clonotype ranks as large. The CDR3 region has the DNA TGTGCCAGCAGTTACTTTCCGGATAATAACTATGGCTACACCTTC. Translation gives CASSYFPDNNYGYTF. The rearrangement joins TRBV6-6 to TRBJ1-2; unclear D gene. With 1 base removed from V and 1 base from J, the gap between germline ends came to 10 bases. This CDR3 is 15 amino acids long. The germline CDR1 and CDR2 sequences are MNHNY and SVGAGI (reference sequence).

CDR3 sequence reads: CASSDSSGSYNEQYF. The CDR3, as DNA: TGTGCCAGCAGTGACTCTAGCGGCTCCTACAATGAGCAGTATTTT. The chain combines TRBV6-4 with TRBJ2-3, with D possibly being TRBD2 (6 bases). The V gene's germline CDR1 is MRHNA and CDR2 SNTAGT. This CDR3 has 15 amino acids. V gave up 0 bases and J gave up 11 bases, with 18 bases separating them.

By sample share, this clonotype is medium-sized. This chain uses TRBV20-1 with TRBJ2-7, with TRBD2 identical over 7 bases. The CDR3 is 13 amino acids. The germline gives CDR1 DFQATT, CDR2 SNEGSKA (reference sequence). Losses at the gene ends were 3 bases for V and 5 bases for J; bases not matched to a gene: 7. CDR3 in DNA: TGCAGTGCTAGGCGGGAGTATTGGGACGAGCAGTACTTC. Encoded protein: CSARREYWDEQYF.

By sample share, this clonotype is medium-sized. The chain is built from TRBV4-2 and TRBJ2-2, with D tentatively TRBD2 (6 bases). Germline V gene data show CDR1 as LGHNA and CDR2 as YNFKEQ. The CDR3 has 15 residues. V lost 1 base, J lost 7 bases, and 13 bases lay in between. CDR3 DNA sequence: TGTGCCAGCAGCCAAGGACCGGAGGGAATCGGGGAGCTGTTTTTT. It codes for CASSQGPEGIGELFF.

This clonotype showed up just a few times. V is TRBV24-1 and J is TRBJ2-3, with D tentatively TRBD2 (5 bases). From germline, CDR1 is KGHDR and CDR2 SFDVKD. Trimming removed 7 bases from V and 4 bases from J, with 14 bases in between. The CDR3 totals 14 residues. DNA of the CDR3: TGTGCCACCAGGGACTTCGGCGACGCAGATACGCAGTATTTT. This codes for CATRDFGDADTQYF.

The V gene is TRBV3-1, the J gene TRBJ2-7, with D possibly matching TRBD2 (6 bases). With 6 bases removed from V and 3 bases from J, the gap between germline ends came to 12 bases. CDR3 length: 13 amino acids. Germline V lookup: CDR1 LGHDT, CDR2 YNNKEL (reference sequence). CDR3 sequence: CASRVGGSYEQYF. The CDR3 DNA sequence: TGTGCCAGCAGGGTGGGGGGAAGCTACGAGCAGTACTTC.

A note on this clonotype: A much bigger clone sits one base away, suggesting this may be a read error. V gene TRBV20-1 combines with J gene TRBJ1-6, with 9 bases matching TRBD1. Germline-derived CDR1 and CDR2 are DFQATT and SNEGSKA (reference sequence). The CDR3 length is 14 residues. The junction had 7 bases not matched to a gene; V was cut back by 4 bases and J by 9 bases. CDR3 protein: CSANHGTGSSPLHF. The CDR3 DNA sequence: TGCAGTGCTAACCACGGGACAGGGTCTTCACCCCTCCACTTT.

By proportion, this clonotype is medium-sized. The chain recombines TRBV4-3 with TRBJ2-6; no firm D call. CDR3 length: 17 residues. The ends were cut back, 1 base at V and 0 bases at J, with 10 bases in the middle. Germline loops: CDR1 LGHNA, CDR2 YSLEER. The CDR3: CASSQGDSSSGANVLTF. CDR3 coding DNA: TGCGCCAGCAGCCAAGGAGACTCGAGCTCTGGGGCCAACGTCCTGACTTTC.

By share of the sample, this clonotype is medium-sized (0.01 to 0.1%). The chain uses TRBV6-4 and TRBJ2-5; a possible D gene is TRBD1 (5 bases). Germline CDR1 and CDR2: MRHNA and SNTAGT. The CDR3 is made up of 14 amino acids. V lost 5 bases to trimming and J lost 0 bases, with 10 bases between them. The CDR3 coding sequence is TGTGCCAGCAGTAGGACACCGGACCAAGAGACCCAGTACTTC. Its protein is CASSRTPDQETQYF.